A selection of T cell receptor beta chains follows, all from one sample in a study of response to subunit inactivated influenza vaccine. Via MiXCR, TCRdb re-called the RT-PCR reads, giving one row per CDR3 protein. The sample carries about 500,000 distinct CDR3 sequences, 16% recorded once. The sequencing here drew on CD4+ T cells sorted from PBMCs, taken around 25 months after vaccination. The receptor source for this set is a man aged 45 to 70 who received an inactivated influenza vaccine. The CDR3 runs from the conserved cysteine through the conserved F or W. Fields, in order: D gene, V gene, clone size, J gene, CDR3 DNA, CDR3 protein. The D gene is left open where the match is weak. Clone size appears in some rows only: once, few, many, or a class for an expanded clone.

D gene: NA
V gene: TRBV7-9
clone size: few
J gene: TRBJ2-3
CDR3 DNA: TGTGCCAGCAGCGCTGGGCGAAGCCAGTATTTT
CDR3 protein: CASSAGRSQYF

D gene: NA
V gene: TRBV20-1
clone size: NA
J gene: TRBJ2-2
CDR3 DNA: TGCAGTGCTAGGCCGGGCACCGGGGAGCTGTTTTTT
CDR3 protein: CSARPGTGELFF

D gene: NA
V gene: TRBV7-9
clone size: many
J gene: TRBJ2-2
CDR3 DNA: TGTGCCAGCAGCCCCCAGTTTGCGGACACCGGGGAGCTGTTTTTT
CDR3 protein: CASSPQFADTGELFF

D gene: NA
V gene: TRBV12-3/TRBV12-4
clone size: medium-sized
J gene: TRBJ1-5
CDR3 DNA: TGTGCCAGCAGTTTAACGCTCCGTGTAGGCTTGCGGCAGGATAGCAATCAGCCCCAGCATTTT
CDR3 protein: CASSLTLRVGLRQDSNQPQHF

D gene: TRBD1
V gene: TRBV5-6
clone size: few
J gene: TRBJ2-5
CDR3 DNA: TGTGCCAGCAGCTTGGGACAGGGGGTAGGATACTTC
CDR3 protein: CASSLGQGVGYF

D gene: TRBD2
V gene: TRBV25-1
clone size: NA
J gene: TRBJ2-5
CDR3 DNA: TGTGCCAGCAGTCGGACTAGCGGGGACAAAGAGACCCAGTACTTC
CDR3 protein: CASSRTSGDKETQYF

D gene: TRBD1
V gene: TRBV19
clone size: NA
J gene: TRBJ2-6
CDR3 DNA: TGTGCCAGTAGTATAATCGGGACAGGGGGTTTTGAGGCCAACGTCCTGACTTTC
CDR3 protein: CASSIIGTGGFEANVLTF

D gene: TRBD1
V gene: TRBV7-8
clone size: few
J gene: TRBJ2-1
CDR3 DNA: TGTGCCAGCAGCGCGACAGGGGGGTCCTACAATGAGCAGTTCTTC
CDR3 protein: CASSATGGSYNEQFF

D gene: NA
V gene: TRBV7-2
clone size: NA
J gene: TRBJ2-7
CDR3 DNA: TGTGCCAGCAGCTCTCCGAATCGGGCTAGCTCCTACGAGCAGTACTTC
CDR3 protein: CASSSPNRASSYEQYF

D gene: NA
V gene: TRBV7-9
clone size: NA
J gene: TRBJ2-3
CDR3 DNA: TGTGCCAGCACCTCGGGGAGCGATCCGCAGTATTTT
CDR3 protein: CASTSGSDPQYF

D gene: TRBD1
V gene: TRBV28
clone size: few
J gene: TRBJ2-6
CDR3 DNA: TGTGCCAGCAGTCCTCCGAGACAGGGTAAAGGATCTGGGGCCAACGTCCTGACTTTC
CDR3 protein: CASSPPRQGKGSGANVLTF

D gene: NA
V gene: TRBV7-8
clone size: few
J gene: TRBJ2-3
CDR3 DNA: TGTGCCAGCAACTCCCTGGGTGCCCGCACAGATACGCAGTATTTT
CDR3 protein: CASNSLGARTDTQYF